This T cell receptor (beta chain) stems from a study of cytomegalovirus exposure and HLA in healthy donors (dated by TCRdb to 2016 to 2017). Notes on the research overall: In an earlier analysis of roughly 500 of the donors, around 300 Gb of sequence data and 117 million unique TCR beta sequences from about 179 million T cells were reported. An early release covering just under 650 HLA-typed donors comprised about 300 gigabases of sequencing data and some 79 million unique TCR sequences. Of the roughly 420 genotyped donors, 75% to 85% were placed in the genetic ancestry cluster associated with self-reported Caucasian donors. The study aimed to test whether cataloging public T cell receptors could reveal signatures of past pathogen exposure. The study used immunosequencing to profile the T cell repertoires of approximately 630 subjects and linked those repertoires to cytomegalovirus serostatus. A separate validation cohort of roughly 110 different subjects was used in addition to the roughly 620-subject first cohort. To predict cytomegalovirus infection status, the study brought together high-throughput TCR immunosequencing, statistical association of individual TCRs with disease status, and machine learning. A later analysis re-examined previously published TCR beta repertoires from around 670 donors and added high-resolution HLA genotyping to investigate patterns of TCR occurrence. Rather than using new phenotypic data, the later analysis identified candidate immune exposures from TCR beta sequences and from how often those sequences occurred across donors. In an earlier analysis of a few hundred of the donors, high-throughput TCR beta sequencing was used to judge whether each TCR beta V gene segment behaved as functional or pseudogenic. Donor age, sex, ethnicity and CMV serostatus were compiled together with the repertoire data. In a later genetic analysis, genome-wide SNP genotypes for about 55% of the roughly 700 donors were used, and that subset was treated as a discovery cohort. All discovery cohort repertoires had been generated using a single sequencing platform. HLA typing covered class I and class II loci at four-digit resolution. Typing coverage varied by locus: about 620-630 donors for A, B, C, DRB1 and DQB1; approximately 560 for DQA1; around 610 for DPA1; some 470 for DPB1. Because of strong linkage in the cohort, roughly five DR-DQ haplotypes were treated as single units for association and clustering. Among 300 to 500 genotyped donors of the cohort, an average of approximately 220,000 unique TCR beta nucleotide sequences was sequenced per donor, of which about 18% were non-productive. What the study reported, not specific to this receptor: In a later analysis, TCR association rates were found to vary across HLA loci, with the most associated TCRs seen for DRB1 alleles and the fewest for HLA-C alleles. Most TCR sequences were observed very rarely across donors, whereas some public TCRs were present in many individuals. Presence/absence analyses assumed roughly uniform sequencing depth across donors, an assumption that may not hold. In this cohort, only TCR beta chains were sequenced, and detectable features were limited by the absence of alpha or paired-chain data. Because counts were too low, seventeen rarely observed V segments, including chromosome 9 orphons, were left out of the earlier analysis of roughly 600 of the donors. The sequencing pipeline was judged likely to have produced a cluster of highly shared sequence variants as a technical artifact. The only immune exposure information available for the cohort was CMV serostatus. In a later analysis, some 18,000 TCR beta sequences were associated with specific HLA alleles at a false discovery rate of 0.05. Cytomegalovirus status was reported to be diagnosed by the classifier with high specificity and sensitivity in both the original and validation cohorts. In a later analysis, several top co-occurrence clusters were reported to appear linked to parvovirus B19, influenza, CMV and Epstein-Barr virus. In a later genetic analysis, a missense DCLRE1C variant was associated with V-gene and J-gene trimming of TCR beta chains, and the association was replicated in an independent cohort. Compared with equally common non-associated chains, HLA-associated TCR beta chains in a later analysis were more clonally expanded and had lower generation probabilities. In a later analysis, most CMV-associated TCR beta chains were found to appear HLA-restricted, with HLA associations seemingly driven largely by CMV exposure. Linkage disequilibrium might explain the correlated functional status among segregating V segments, but an unknown experimental factor could not be ruled out. In the study, roughly 160 TCR beta chains were listed as associated with cytomegalovirus. According to the authors, the approach could potentially be generalized to other disease states and immunological phenotypes. Because HLA typing was unavailable for some donors at each locus, only the typed subset was used in association tests. Compared with the 666-donor mean, donors in an Asian-associated ancestry cluster had fewer N-insertions in productive TCRs, according to a later genetic analysis. Broadly in line with IMGT annotations, most TCR beta V segments showed up in productive rearrangements about 87% or about 30% of the time in an earlier analysis of 450 to 600 of the donors. Because the 87-base-pair reads could not distinguish some IMGT-functional V segments, including TRBV6-2 and TRBV6-3, those segments were excluded. A further reported finding was that TCR beta sequences accurately predicted the HLA-A and HLA-B alleles for most subjects in the first cohort. In vitro tests confirmed that a few of the cytomegalovirus-associated TCR beta chains recognize cytomegalovirus antigens. When HLA alleles, especially DR and DQ, strongly co-occurred, attributing TCR associations to individual alleles was difficult.

Remarks on this clone: Its antigen is currently not known. No qualities accompany the bases; no much larger clone lies one base away.

The cohort consisted of approximately 670 healthy bone marrow donors. All cohort members were sampled while nominally healthy, although unrecorded immune exposures were likely present. The donor tested CMV seronegative and was one of the 352 seronegative cohort members. Every donor gave a peripheral blood sample, and the peripheral blood mononuclear cells from that sample were used for TCR beta sequencing. Genomic DNA was extracted from the blood cell samples with the Qiagen DNeasy Blood Extraction Kit. The CDR3 runs 17 amino acids, cysteine and phenylalanine included. Of the read, only the CDR3 DNA is kept; its 51 bases are in frame from base 1. From a lookup of the germline V gene (reference sequence), CDR1 and CDR2 are SEHNR and FQNEAQ. Trimming removed 3 bases from V and 8 bases from J; the gene matches leave 18 bases unexplained. Library preparation was by the immunoSEQ multiplex PCR assay. A mixture of 60 forward primers for TCR Vbeta segments and 13 reverse primers for TCR Jbeta segments was used in the multiplex PCR. Amplification of the CDR3 region of rearranged TCR beta genes was performed with a multiplex PCR assay on genomic DNA. The amplified TCR beta libraries were sequenced on the Illumina HiSeq System as 87-base-pair reads. The study's own analysis went as follows. Across the 670 or so repertoires, a later analysis counted roughly 77 million unique TCR beta chains, around 11 million of which were shared by at least two donors. Raw reads were error-corrected and collapsed into unique sequences by a nearest-neighbor algorithm in which closely related sequences were merged to remove PCR and sequencing errors. To assign V, D and J gene segments, CDR3 sequences were aligned to IMGT reference sequences. For a sequence to be retained, a match of at least six nucleotides was required to both a V gene segment and a J gene segment. A rearrangement counted as productive if the CDR3 had no stop codons and remained in frame with V and J, and every other rearrangement counted as non-productive. Following IMGT convention, CDR3 was defined as the stretch from the second conserved V-encoded cysteine to the conserved J-encoded phenylalanine. The earlier analysis of about 590 of the donors excluded sequences that lacked an unambiguous match to a single V gene segment. In an earlier analysis of 587 of the donors, V segments were called functional above 56.7% productive rearrangements and were called segregating when the between-donor standard deviation exceeded 5%. A statistical classification framework was built to diagnose cytomegalovirus status from the catalog of TCR beta chain sequences. In a later analysis, TCR nucleotide sequences were compared against IMGT/GENE-DB human TR gene sequences so that V and J genes could be assigned. Using the TCRdist pipeline, a later analysis assigned CDR3 sequences along with most-parsimonious VDJ recombination scenarios. A later analysis defined each TCR beta chain by its CDR3 amino acid sequence plus V-gene family, and excluded reads lacking a unique V-gene family. To address suspected cross-contamination and a sequencing artifact, a later analysis removed approximately 590 highly shared, low-generation-probability nucleotide sequences. In a later analysis, a clonal expansion index was calculated for each public chain from normalized within-repertoire ranks of inferred template counts. A later analysis computed generation probabilities with a VDJ recombination model fitted to out-of-frame rearrangements, and checked the results against IGoR. Hypergeometric tests were used in a later analysis to score TCR-TCR, TCR-HLA and TCR-CMV co-occurrence, with a repertoire-size bias correction applied to the TCR pairs. False discovery rates were estimated in a later analysis by permuting HLA or CMV assignments 20 times. In a later analysis, co-occurring TCRs were grouped using DBSCAN, with TCRdist sequence similarity added in when clustering inside HLA-allele-positive subsets. Co-occurrence clustering excluded repertoires with fewer than 30,000 or more than 120,000 public chains, plus five with anomalous nucleotide sharing. Held by TCRdb, this immuneACCESS table contains in-frame sequences only and omits some clones. Under half of the omission traces to an unresolved V gene where checked; the cause of the rest is unknown. The V and J calls and the clone size are those of that table, but D and trimming were determined from the DNA. The sample contains roughly 140,000 clones, around 80% of them found a single time. The ten largest clones capture over 1% of the sample.

Rearrangement joined TRBV7-9 to TRBJ1-1, with TRBD1 matching 7 junction bases. The source of this sequence is a female donor in good health and CMV-seronegative. The sample comprised PBMCs. The nucleotide sequence reads as follows: TGTGCCAGCAGCTTCGGGGACAGATACCATTACACTGAGGAAGCTTTCTTT. The translation is CASSFGDRYHYTEEAFF.